Following are 23 T cell receptor delta chains from one sample sequenced in a study of γδ T cells in repeated Plasmodium falciparum infection. TCRdb reprocessed the multiplex PCR reads using CATT. In the table there are over 90,000 delta-chain clones, approximately 1% of which are singletons. Vgamma9/Vdelta2+ and Vdelta2-negative gammadelta T cells were flow-sorted from PBMC for bulk sequencing. The specimen sequenced was gamma-delta T cells from blood. The receptors derive from a pool of human donors (malaria-infected and uninfected, not separated).

Remarks on this clone: The protein given by TCRdb reflects a much larger clone and differs at residue 15 from this DNA's translation, likely from a read error; the protein shown is the DNA's translation. This chain uses TRDV2 with TRDJ1, with 8 bases aligning to TRDD3. TCRdb offers no J gene call, so here the DNA was matched to germline to obtain one. CDR1 and CDR2 (germline): GEAIGNYY, EKD. CDR3 length: 18 amino acids. The chain's CDR3 is CACDTVGDGAPRTDRLIF. CDR3 sequence (DNA): TGTGCCTGTGACACCGTGGGGGATGGGGCCCCACGAACCGATAGACTCATCTTT.

About this clone: For this DNA, TCRdb reports the protein of a much larger clone, which diverges at residue 4, most likely from a read error; the protein presented here is translated directly from the DNA. This rearrangement joins TRDV2 to TRDJ1; 11 bases align to TRDD3. The J gene, not given by TCRdb, was assigned here from a germline match of the nucleotide sequence. CDR3 length: 18 amino acids. The germline V gene has CDR1 GEAIGNYY and CDR2 EKD. Trimming at V came to 5 bases and at J to 1 base, leaving 14 bases not matched to a gene. This CDR3 is CACGPVLGDKLSTDKLIF. CDR3 DNA sequence: TGTGCCTGTGGCCCCGTACTGGGGGATAAACTCTCCACCGATAAACTCATCTTT.

This clone has just a few counts. The TCRdb protein comes from a much larger clone and disagrees with this DNA's translation at residue 7, likely due to a read error; the protein given here is derived from the DNA. The chain uses TRDV1 and TRDJ1; 7 bases map to TRDD3. TCRdb is silent on the J gene; assignment here came from matching the DNA to germline. The germline V gene has CDR1 TSWWSYY and CDR2 QGS. J lost 1 base, V lost 2 bases, and 25 bases had no gene match. The CDR3 runs 22 residues. The CDR3 protein is CALGEVATSWGYWESVTDKLIF. The CDR3 DNA is TGTGCTCTTGGGGAAGTGGCGACGTCCTGGGGATATTGGGAAAGCGTCACCGATAAACTCATCTTT.

In this sample, this clone turned up a few times. TCRdb attributes to this sequence the protein of a much larger clone, which differs from the DNA translation at residue 8; a read error is likely, and the protein displayed is translated from the DNA. The V gene is TRDV1, the J gene TRDJ1; no definite D call. Germline V lookup: CDR1 TSWWSYY, CDR2 QGS. The length of the CDR3 is 12 residues. V lost 2 bases and J 7 bases, leaving 8 bases between the germline ends. Written as DNA, the CDR3 is TGTGCTCTTGGGGAATTGCGGTGTAAACTCATCTTT. Its protein is CALGELRCKLIF.

This clone was counted a few times. TCRdb's protein for this DNA is that of a much larger clone and differs from the translation at residue 15, likely a read error; the protein shown is the DNA translation. V usage is TRDV1 and J usage is TRDJ1, with D perhaps matching TRDD2 (6 bases). Because TCRdb records no J gene, it was assigned here through a match of the DNA to germline. With 6 bases removed from V and 1 base from J, the gap between germline ends came to 36 bases. CDR3 length: 22 residues. CDR1 is TSWWSYY and CDR2 is QGS in the germline V gene. The CDR3 sequence is CALGVNPPSDDQCGMRTDKLIF. The CDR3 nucleotides read TGTGCTCTTGGTGTAAACCCGCCTTCCGACGACCAATGTGGGATGCGCACCGATAAACTCATCTTT.

This clone was counted between two and nine times. Translating this DNA gives a protein that differs at residue 6 from the TCRdb one, which belongs to a much larger clone; a read error is likely, and the protein shown is this translation. The chain employs TRDV2 and TRDJ1, with 7 bases fitting TRDD3. The J gene, absent from TCRdb, was called here by matching the DNA to germline. Germline CDR1 is GEAIGNYY and CDR2 is EKD. This CDR3 contains 18 residues. The trim removed 3 bases at V and 0 bases at J, leaving 15 bases unmatched. CDR3 sequence (DNA): TGTGCCTGTGACCCAAGGGAGGAGCACTGGGGTAACACCGATAAACTCATCTTT. This gives the protein CACDPREEHWGNTDKLIF.

As to this clone: TCRdb pairs this DNA with a much larger clone's protein that differs at residue 11, likely a read error; the protein shown was translated from the DNA. The V and J genes are TRDV2 and TRDJ1, with D perhaps TRDD3 (6 bases). Since TCRdb gives no J gene, matching the DNA to germline was used here to assign it. CDR3 length equals 23 residues. The germline V gene has CDR1 GEAIGNYY and CDR2 EKD. V lost 1 base and J 0 bases, leaving 35 bases between the germline ends. The CDR3 reads CACDTIRGSSHEQGELHTDKLIF. Here the CDR3 DNA reads TGTGCCTGTGACACGATTCGGGGCTCTTCCCACGAGCAGGGGGAACTACACACCGATAAACTCATCTTT.

Many counts were recorded for this clone. TCRdb shows a much larger clone's protein in place of this DNA's translation, and the two differ at residue 18, likely through a read error; the protein shown is translated from the DNA. V gene assignment gives TRDV2, but the J gene was left uncalled; the table calls TRDD3, which could not be checked here. The CDR3 covers 20 residues. CDR1 and CDR2 (germline): GEAIGNYY, EKD. CDR3: CACDTNLQGCQGDRTDKPIF. The CDR3 DNA is TGTGCCTGTGACACCAACCTACAAGGATGCCAAGGGGATCGGACCGATAAACCCATCTTT.

Regarding this clone: TCRdb pairs this DNA with a much larger clone's protein that differs at residue 3, likely a read error; the protein shown was translated from the DNA. The chain is built from TRDV2 and TRDJ1; TRDD3 matches at 8 bases. The J gene, missing from TCRdb, was assigned here through DNA to germline matching. Per the germline V gene, CDR1 is GEAIGNYY and CDR2 is EKD. CDR3 length equals 16 residues. The CDR3 here is CAYDTRGYQGAGKLIF. The CDR3 DNA is TGTGCCTATGACACGCGGGGATACCAAGGGGCTGGTAAACTCATCTTT.

As for this clone: A far larger clone lies a single base away; this is likely a read error. The same CDR3 can be traced to other DNA sequences in this sample. The V gene reported is TRDV2; the J gene is uncalled; TRDD3 was called by the table and not checked on the DNA. CDR3 length: 23 amino acids. Per the germline V gene, CDR1 is GEAIGNYY and CDR2 is EKD. CDR3 in DNA: TGTGCCTGTGGCAAACACTTCCTAATGAGGGGGATACGCTCCCGGGGTTGCACCGATAAACTCATCTTC. It yields the protein CACGKHFLMRGIRSRGCTDKLIF.

This clone occurred many times. Translating this DNA gives a protein that differs at residue 17 from the TCRdb one, which belongs to a much larger clone; a read error is likely, and the protein shown is this translation. The chain is built from TRDV2 and TRDJ1, with TRDD3 matching over 12 bases. The CDR3 has 18 amino acids. Germline CDR1 reads GEAIGNYY; CDR2 reads EKD. CDR3: CACDALLGDTSYTDKLTF. CDR3 nucleotide sequence: TGTGCCTGTGACGCTTTACTGGGGGATACTTCCTACACCGATAAACTCACCTTT.

This clone was seen ten or more times. The chain has TRDV1 and TRDJ1; TRDD3 agrees at 11 bases. Germline V gene data show CDR1 as TSWWSYY and CDR2 as QGS. V shed 3 bases and J 2 bases; nucleotides not matched to a gene: 26. CDR3 length equals 23 residues. The chain's CDR3 is CALGDFPPPTLTWGIRGTDKLIF. CDR3 nucleotide sequence: TGTGCTCTTGGGGACTTTCCCCCCCCCACTTTGACTTGGGGGATACGCGGTACCGATAAACTCATCTTT.

As for this clone: TCRdb's protein for this DNA is that of a much larger clone and differs from the translation at residue 10, likely a read error; the protein shown is the DNA translation. The CDR3 DNA reads TGTGCTCTTGGGACGCTTCCGGGAGGTAGGGGATGGAGGGATAAACTCATCTTT. Amino acid sequence: CALGTLPGGRGWRDKLIF. The chain employs TRDV1 and TRDJ1; D is perhaps TRDD3 (6 bases). Trimming pared 5 bases from V and 5 bases from J, leaving 27 bases between. The CDR3 totals 18 residues. Per the germline V gene, CDR1 is TSWWSYY and CDR2 is QGS.

A note on this clone: The mismatch at residue 7 between this DNA's translation and the TCRdb protein of a much larger clone likely reflects a read error; the protein shown is translated from the DNA. The chain employs TRDV1 and TRDJ1, with 13 bases identical to TRDD3. The J gene was not available in TCRdb and was assigned here by matching the DNA to germline segments. Germline trimming cut 0 bases from V and 0 bases from J; bases unmatched to any gene: 16. There are 22 residues in the CDR3. Germline V CDR1 and CDR2: TSWWSYY, QGS. DNA for the CDR3: TGTGCTCTTGGGGAACTGGAATCAAGTCGTACTGGGGGATACGTCGACACCGATAAACTCATCTTT. Translation: CALGELESSRTGGYVDTDKLIF.

Note on this clone: TCRdb attributes to this sequence the protein of a much larger clone, which differs from the DNA translation at residue 13; a read error is likely, and the protein displayed is translated from the DNA. CDR3 protein: CACDTSCFRLGTRASSRTNTDKLIF. CDR3 coding DNA: TGTGCCTGTGACACTTCCTGCTTTAGACTGGGGACTCGCGCATCCAGCCGAACCAATACCGATAAACTCATCTTT. The chain links TRDV2 to TRDJ1; TRDD3 matches at 7 bases. In the absence of a J gene in TCRdb, the DNA was matched to germline to assign it here. The CDR3 totals 25 residues. Germline loops: CDR1 GEAIGNYY, CDR2 EKD. J lost 2 bases, V lost 1 base, and 36 bases had no gene match.

This clone is medium-sized by share. This sample includes further DNA sequences coding for the same CDR3. Written as DNA, the CDR3 is TGTGCTCTTGGGAAAATAAGTGGGGGGTGGCGGTACACCGATAAACTCATCTTT. Its translation: CALGKISGGWRYTDKLIF. The gene calls are TRDV1 and TRDJ1, with D possibly TRDD3 on 6 matching bases. CDR3 size: 18 residues. V gave up 5 bases and J gave up 0 bases, with 22 bases separating them. Germline V gives CDR1 TSWWSYY, CDR2 QGS.

This clone was observed at least ten times. This sequence is one base from a far larger clone and is likely a read error. Within the sample, other DNA sequences also encode this same CDR3. The genes are TRDV2 and TRDJ1; 10 bases are shared with TRDD3. The CDR3 is 17 residues long. Trimming cost V 3 bases and J 0 bases; bases outside gene matches: 9. Germline V gene sequence: CDR1 GEAIGNYY, CDR2 EKD. CDR3 coding DNA: TGTGCCTGTGACCCCCTGGGGGATATCGGGTACACCGATAAACTCATCTTT. Translation gives CACDPLGDIGYTDKLIF.

This clone was seen a few times. The TCRdb protein, from a much larger clone, departs from this DNA's translation at residue 14, likely by read error; the protein shown derives from the DNA. V usage is TRDV2 and J usage is TRDJ1; TRDD2 agrees at 8 bases. TCRdb is silent on the J gene; assignment here came from matching the DNA to germline. Unmatched junction bases numbered 21, after V lost 3 bases and J lost 4 bases. The CDR3 length is 19 residues. The germline V gene has CDR1 GEAIGNYY and CDR2 EKD. In DNA, the CDR3 is TGTGCCTGTGACCCGCGCTTCCTACACGGGGTTCCGTACATCGATAAACTCATCTTT. Its translation: CACDPRFLHGVPYIDKLIF.

Comment on this clone: This DNA's translation differs at residue 15 from TCRdb's protein, which comes from a much larger clone; a read error is likely, and the protein shown is translated from the DNA. The rearrangement joins TRDV1 to TRDJ1, with 7 bases lining up with TRDD3. As TCRdb names no J gene, one was assigned here on the basis of a DNA match to germline. Trimming cost V 0 bases and J 0 bases; bases outside gene matches: 34. This CDR3 is 26 amino acids long. Germline V gives CDR1 TSWWSYY, CDR2 QGS. The DNA of the CDR3 is TGTGCTCTTGGGGAACTGTTCGGGGGGCCAGTCTTGACTGCGTGCTGGGGGTTACCTTACACCGATAAACTCATCTTT. Protein sequence: CALGELFGGPVLTACWGLPYTDKLIF.

Points on this clone: A far larger clone is one nucleotide away, so this likely arose from a read error. Other nucleotide sequences from this sample produce the same CDR3. The chain recombines TRDV1 with TRDJ1; tentatively, D is TRDD3 (6 bases). The J gene was not available in TCRdb and was assigned here by matching the DNA to germline segments. V lost 0 bases and J 0 bases, leaving 35 bases between the germline ends. Germline V gene data show CDR1 as TSWWSYY and CDR2 as QGS. The CDR3 totals 24 residues. This chain's CDR3 is CALGELGRETTLLGDNGNTDKLIF. CDR3 bases: TGTGCTCTTGGGGAACTAGGAAGGGAGACGACCTTACTGGGAGATAATGGGAACACCGATAAACTCATCTTT.

This clone was seen more than once but under ten times. This likely traces to a read error, being one base from a far larger clone. Within the sample, other DNA sequences also encode this same CDR3. The chain recombines TRDV1 with TRDJ1; TRDD3 matches at 7 bases. The V gene's germline CDR1 is TSWWSYY and CDR2 QGS. This CDR3 spans 18 amino acids. DNA for the CDR3: TGTGCTCTTGAGCTCCCTGGGGATAGTCAGCTCCCTGCACGGAAACTCATTTTT. It encodes CALELPGDSQLPARKLIF.

This clone has more than one count but fewer than ten. The TCRdb protein comes from a much larger clone and disagrees with this DNA's translation at residue 8, likely due to a read error; the protein given here is derived from the DNA. The V and J genes are TRDV2 and TRDJ1; weak D call: TRDD3 (5 bases). The J gene was missing in TCRdb and was found by matching the end of the DNA to germline. Germline CDR1 reads GEAIGNYY; CDR2 reads EKD. Trimming cost V 1 base and J 3 bases, with 26 bases left between them. This CDR3 is built from 19 residues. The CDR3 protein is CACDTVPSSGAPDPDKLIF. As DNA, the CDR3 is TGTGCCTGTGACACGGTCCCCTCCAGTGGGGCCCCGGACCCCGATAAACTCATCTTT.

This clone turned up a few times. TCRdb assigns this DNA the protein of a much larger clone, which departs from its translation at residue 10; this likely reflects a read error, and the protein shown comes from translating the DNA. The V call is TRDV2, the J call TRDJ1, with TRDD3 identical over 9 bases. The J gene, left out of TCRdb, was set here by checking the DNA against germline. This CDR3 comprises 19 residues. Germline CDR1 GEAIGNYY, CDR2 EKD. V gave up 2 bases and J gave up 0 bases; unmatched junction bases: 15. In DNA form, the CDR3 reads TGTGCCTGTGACAACGTACTGGGGGACAGAGGGGCGTACACCGATAAACTCATCTTT. Protein: CACDNVLGDRGAYTDKLIF.